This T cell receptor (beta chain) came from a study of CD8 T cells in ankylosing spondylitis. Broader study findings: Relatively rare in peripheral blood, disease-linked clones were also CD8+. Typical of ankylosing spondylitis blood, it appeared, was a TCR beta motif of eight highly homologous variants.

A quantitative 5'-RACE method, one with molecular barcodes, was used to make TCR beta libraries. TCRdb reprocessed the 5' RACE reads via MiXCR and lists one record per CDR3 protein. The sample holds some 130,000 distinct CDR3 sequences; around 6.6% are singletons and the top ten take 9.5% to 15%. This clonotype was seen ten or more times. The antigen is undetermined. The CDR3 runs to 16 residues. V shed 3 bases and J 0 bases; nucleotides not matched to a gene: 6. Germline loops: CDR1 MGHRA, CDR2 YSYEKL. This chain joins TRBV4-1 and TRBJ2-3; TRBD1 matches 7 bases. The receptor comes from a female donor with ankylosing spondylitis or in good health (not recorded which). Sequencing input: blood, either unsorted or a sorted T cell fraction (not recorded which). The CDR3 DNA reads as TGCGCCAGCAGCCAGGACAGGCACTCTAGCACAGATACGCAGTATTTT. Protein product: CASSQDRHSSTDTQYF.